The clone carrying this T cell receptor (beta chain) was counted a few times. V was shortened by 3 bases and J by 4 bases, with 4 bases between the two germline ends. The CDR3 contains 12 residues. The germline gives CDR1 DFQATT, CDR2 SNEGSKA (reference sequence). The sorted Tregs were CD4+CD25+CD127-/low cells. TCRdb reprocessed the 5' RACE reads via MiXCR and lists one record per CDR3 protein. This table has roughly 45,000 distinct CDR3 sequences, approximately 23% appearing once. The origin of this receptor is a female donor with breast cancer. Sequencing was carried out using Tregs sorted from a lymph node. The V and J genes are TRBV20-1 and TRBJ2-6; no definite D call. CDR3 DNA: TGCAGTGCTAGTACCGGGGCCAACGTCCTGACTTTC. Its translation: CSASTGANVLTF.